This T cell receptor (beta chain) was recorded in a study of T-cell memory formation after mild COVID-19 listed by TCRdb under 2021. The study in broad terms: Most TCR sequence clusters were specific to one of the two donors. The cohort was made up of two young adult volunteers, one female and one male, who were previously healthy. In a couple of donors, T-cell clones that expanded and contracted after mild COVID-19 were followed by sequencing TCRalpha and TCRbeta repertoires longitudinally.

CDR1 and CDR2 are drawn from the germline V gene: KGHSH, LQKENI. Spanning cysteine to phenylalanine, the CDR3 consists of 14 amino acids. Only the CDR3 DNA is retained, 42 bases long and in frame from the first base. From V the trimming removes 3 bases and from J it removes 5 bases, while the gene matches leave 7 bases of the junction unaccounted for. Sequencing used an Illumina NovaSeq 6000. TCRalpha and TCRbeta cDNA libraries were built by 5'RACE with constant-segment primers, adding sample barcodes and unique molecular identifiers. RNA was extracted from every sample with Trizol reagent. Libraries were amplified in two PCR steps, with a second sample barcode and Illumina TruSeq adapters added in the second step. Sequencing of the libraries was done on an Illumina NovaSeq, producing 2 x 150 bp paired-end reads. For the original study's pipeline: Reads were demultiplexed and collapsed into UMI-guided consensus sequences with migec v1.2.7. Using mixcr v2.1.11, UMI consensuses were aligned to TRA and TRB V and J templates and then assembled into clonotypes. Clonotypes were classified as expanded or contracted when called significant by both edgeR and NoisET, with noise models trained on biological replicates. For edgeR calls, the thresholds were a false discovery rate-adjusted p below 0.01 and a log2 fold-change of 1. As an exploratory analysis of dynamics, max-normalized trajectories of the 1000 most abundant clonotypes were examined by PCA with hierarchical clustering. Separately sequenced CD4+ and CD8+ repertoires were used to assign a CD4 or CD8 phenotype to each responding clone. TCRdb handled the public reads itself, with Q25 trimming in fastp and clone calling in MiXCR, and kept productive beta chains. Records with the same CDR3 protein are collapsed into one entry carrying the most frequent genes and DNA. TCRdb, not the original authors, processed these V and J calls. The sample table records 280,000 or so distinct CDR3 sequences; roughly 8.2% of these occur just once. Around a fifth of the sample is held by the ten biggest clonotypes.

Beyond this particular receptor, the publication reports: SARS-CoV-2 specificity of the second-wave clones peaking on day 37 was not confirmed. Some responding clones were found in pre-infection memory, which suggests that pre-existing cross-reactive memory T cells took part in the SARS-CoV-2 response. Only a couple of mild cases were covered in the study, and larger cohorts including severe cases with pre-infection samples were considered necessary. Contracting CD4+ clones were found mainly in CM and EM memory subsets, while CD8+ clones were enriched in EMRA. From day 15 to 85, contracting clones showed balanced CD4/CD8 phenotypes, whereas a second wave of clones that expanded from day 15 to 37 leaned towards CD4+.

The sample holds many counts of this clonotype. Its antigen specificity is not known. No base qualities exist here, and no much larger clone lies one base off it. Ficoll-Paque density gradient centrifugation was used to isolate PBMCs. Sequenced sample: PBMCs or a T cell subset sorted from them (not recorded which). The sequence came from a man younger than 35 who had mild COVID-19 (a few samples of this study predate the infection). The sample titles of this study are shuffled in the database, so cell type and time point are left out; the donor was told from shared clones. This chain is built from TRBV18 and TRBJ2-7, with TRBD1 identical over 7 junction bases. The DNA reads TGTGCCAGCTCACCTGACAGGGTAGGCCACGAGCAGTACTTC. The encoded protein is CASSPDRVGHEQYF.